This T cell receptor (beta chain) appears in the sequencing data of a study of T-cell memory formation after mild COVID-19. Across the study: Largely donor-specific TCR clusters were found.

TCRdb re-called the 5' RACE reads with MiXCR, one entry per CDR3 protein. The sample shows 550,000 to 600,000 distinct CDR3 sequences, less than 25% of them seen only once. V shed 5 bases and J 5 bases; nucleotides not matched to a gene: 7. The CDR3 has 14 amino acids. General study findings and limits: Balance between CD4 and CD8 was seen in clones contracting day 15 to 85, and a CD4+ lean was seen in later expanders.

Points on this clonotype: No antigen is known for it.

This chain joins TRBV12-3 or TRBV12-4 and TRBJ2-3; 7 nucleotides agree with TRBD1. Sequenced sample: PBMCs or a T cell subset sorted from them (not recorded which). The source of this sequence is an adult woman who had mild COVID-19 (a few samples of this study predate the infection). Cell type and time point are not known. CDR3 coding DNA: TGTGCCAGCAGTCCAGACAGGGTCAAAGATACGCAGTATTTT. This gives the protein CASSPDRVKDTQYF.